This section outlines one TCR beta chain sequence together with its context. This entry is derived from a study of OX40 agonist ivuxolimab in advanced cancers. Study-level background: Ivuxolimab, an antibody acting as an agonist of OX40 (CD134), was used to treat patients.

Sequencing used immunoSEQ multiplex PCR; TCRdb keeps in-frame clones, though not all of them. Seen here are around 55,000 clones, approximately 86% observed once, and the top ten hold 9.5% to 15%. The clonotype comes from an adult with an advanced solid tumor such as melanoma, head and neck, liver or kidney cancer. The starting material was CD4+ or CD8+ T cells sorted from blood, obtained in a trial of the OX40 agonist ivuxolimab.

DNA of the CDR3: TGTGCCAGCAGCCCGCTAGCGGGGGGTCCTTTCTCCTACAATGAGCAGTTCTTC. Its protein is CASSPLAGGPFSYNEQFF. The chain is built from TRBV7-9 and TRBJ2-1; 11 nucleotides agree with TRBD2. The V and J ends lost 5 bases and 0 bases, in that order; junction bases with no gene match: 9. The length of the CDR3 is 18 residues. Per the germline V gene, CDR1 is SEHNR and CDR2 is FQNEAQ (reference sequence).